This TCR beta chain is drawn from a study of human T cells and chemical hapten exposure. As to time point: patch test 3, about 24 weeks after DPC sensitization. Noted treatment: therapeutic diphenylcyclopropenone sensitization with weekly scalp DPC. The J segment lost 0 bases and the V segment lost 5 bases, leaving 4 bases of the junction unmatched. The CDR3 sequence is 14 residues long. CDR1 PRHDT and CDR2 FYEKMQ come from the germline V gene (reference sequence). This clonotype was seen ten or more times. Via MiXCR, TCRdb re-called the RACE reads, giving one row per CDR3 protein. The sample lists about 120,000 distinct CDR3 sequences; about 11% were seen once.

The genes are TRBV13 and TRBJ2-7, with TRBD2 matching over 7 bases. This receptor was obtained from a woman aged 45-65 years with alopecia areata. Some clones in this sample may be carry-over from other donors' samples. The sample here was whole blood, taken in connection with sensitization to the hapten diphenylcyclopropenone (DPC). DNA for the CDR3: TGTGCCAGCAGCCTTAGCGGGCTCTCCTACGAGCAGTACTTC. Protein sequence: CASSLSGLSYEQYF.